A selection of T cell receptor beta chains follows, all from one sample in a study of cytomegalovirus exposure and HLA in healthy donors. The table came from immunoSEQ multiplex PCR; TCRdb's copy has only in-frame clones and leaves some out. Here the sample spans 150,000 to 200,000 clones, about 80% being singletons. Input material: PBMCs. The source of these receptors is a man in his forties in good health and CMV-seronegative. The CDR3 runs from the conserved cysteine through the conserved F or W. Each record gives: clone size, J gene, D gene, V gene, CDR3 DNA, CDR3 protein. D genes are given only for firm matches. For some rows the clone size is stated as once, few or many, or as a class when expanded; others skip it.

clone size: -
J gene: TRBJ1-5
D gene: TRBD1
V gene: TRBV15
CDR3 DNA: TGTGCCACCAGCAGTGGGGGACAGGGTCTAAGGCCCCAGCATTTT
CDR3 protein: CATSSGGQGLRPQHF

clone size: -
J gene: TRBJ1-3
D gene: -
V gene: TRBV2
CDR3 DNA: TGTGCCAGCAGTGAGCATGGGAGGCAAGGGCAACTCTCTGGAAACACCATATATTTT
CDR3 protein: CASSEHGRQGQLSGNTIYF

clone size: -
J gene: TRBJ2-5
D gene: -
V gene: TRBV6-5
CDR3 DNA: TGTGCCAGCAGTTACGAGCTAGCTAAAGAGACCCAGTACTTC
CDR3 protein: CASSYELAKETQYF

clone size: -
J gene: TRBJ2-5
D gene: -
V gene: TRBV28
CDR3 DNA: TGTGCCAGCAGTTCCCCGGGTAGCCTCGAGACCCAGTACTTC
CDR3 protein: CASSSPGSLETQYF

clone size: -
J gene: TRBJ1-5
D gene: TRBD1
V gene: TRBV18
CDR3 DNA: TGTGCCAGTGACGCGACAGGGGTCAATCAGCCCCAGCATTTT
CDR3 protein: CASDATGVNQPQHF

clone size: -
J gene: TRBJ2-7
D gene: -
V gene: TRBV6-5
CDR3 DNA: TGTGCCAGCAGTTACTCGGGTCGGGGTATCTCCTACGAGCAGTACTTC
CDR3 protein: CASSYSGRGISYEQYF

clone size: -
J gene: TRBJ2-6
D gene: -
V gene: TRBV9
CDR3 DNA: TGTGCCAGCAGCGTAGTGGGGGGAGCCAACGTCCTGACTTTC
CDR3 protein: CASSVVGGANVLTF

clone size: -
J gene: TRBJ2-5
D gene: TRBD1
V gene: TRBV7-2
CDR3 DNA: TGTGCCAGCAGCGTGGACAGGGACCGAGAGCAGTACTTC
CDR3 protein: CASSVDRDREQYF

clone size: few
J gene: TRBJ2-7
D gene: TRBD2
V gene: TRBV18
CDR3 DNA: TGTGCCAGCTCACCGGGACTAGCAAACGAGCAGTACTTC
CDR3 protein: CASSPGLANEQYF

clone size: -
J gene: TRBJ2-1
D gene: TRBD2
V gene: TRBV7-3
CDR3 DNA: TGTGCCAGCAGCTCCCTAGCGGGAGGGTCTGGGAATGAGCAGTTCTTC
CDR3 protein: CASSSLAGGSGNEQFF

clone size: few
J gene: TRBJ1-1
D gene: TRBD1
V gene: TRBV19
CDR3 DNA: TGTGCCAGTAGTATAAGGACAGGTAAAGCTTTCTTT
CDR3 protein: CASSIRTGKAFF

clone size: -
J gene: TRBJ1-2
D gene: -
V gene: TRBV5-4
CDR3 DNA: TGTGCCAGCAGCCAAGACAGAGGCTATGGCCACACCTTC
CDR3 protein: CASSQDRGYGHTF

clone size: -
J gene: TRBJ2-1
D gene: TRBD2
V gene: TRBV12-5
CDR3 DNA: TGTGCTAGTGGTTTGCCCACCATTCCGGCGGGAGGAATCTACAATGAGCAGTTCTTC
CDR3 protein: CASGLPTIPAGGIYNEQFF

clone size: once
J gene: TRBJ2-7
D gene: TRBD1
V gene: TRBV11-2
CDR3 DNA: TGTGCCAGCAGTCTGGACAGGGGGATCGACGAGCAGTACTTC
CDR3 protein: CASSLDRGIDEQYF

clone size: -
J gene: TRBJ1-3
D gene: -
V gene: TRBV7-9
CDR3 DNA: TGTGCCAGCAGCTTAGGGCAGGTAGTCTCTGGAAACACCATATATTTT
CDR3 protein: CASSLGQVVSGNTIYF

clone size: -
J gene: TRBJ1-3
D gene: TRBD1
V gene: TRBV5-1
CDR3 DNA: TGCGCCAGCAGCGCCCGACAGGGAATGGCTGGAAACACCATATATTTT
CDR3 protein: CASSARQGMAGNTIYF

clone size: -
J gene: TRBJ2-1
D gene: TRBD1
V gene: TRBV29-1
CDR3 DNA: TGCAGCGTTCACAGGGGCAATGAGCAGTTCTTC
CDR3 protein: CSVHRGNEQFF

clone size: -
J gene: TRBJ2-7
D gene: -
V gene: TRBV27
CDR3 DNA: TGTGCCAGCAGTTTATTATCAGGGGTATACGAGCAGTACTTC
CDR3 protein: CASSLLSGVYEQYF

clone size: -
J gene: TRBJ1-2
D gene: -
V gene: TRBV5-4
CDR3 DNA: TGTGCCAGCAGCCGAGGCCCAGGGTTCTGGGATGGCTACACCTTC
CDR3 protein: CASSRGPGFWDGYTF

clone size: -
J gene: TRBJ1-5
D gene: -
V gene: TRBV7-2
CDR3 DNA: TGTGCCAGCAGCCCCCAGACAGGAAGCAATCAGCCCCAGCATTTT
CDR3 protein: CASSPQTGSNQPQHF

clone size: -
J gene: TRBJ1-5
D gene: -
V gene: TRBV28
CDR3 DNA: TGTGCCAGCAGTCCCTCTAATAGGGGCGATAATCAGCCCCAGCATTTT
CDR3 protein: CASSPSNRGDNQPQHF

clone size: -
J gene: TRBJ2-2
D gene: TRBD1
V gene: TRBV5-8
CDR3 DNA: TGTGCCAGCAGCCACAGGGGGCAGGACACCGGGGAGCTGTTTTTT
CDR3 protein: CASSHRGQDTGELFF

clone size: -
J gene: TRBJ2-7
D gene: -
V gene: TRBV21-1
CDR3 DNA: TGTGCCAGCAGCCCTCGGCGGCAGGGGTTTCTATCCTACGAGCAGTACTTC
CDR3 protein: CASSPRRQGFLSYEQYF